One and the same sample provided the 22 T cell receptor beta chains below, sequenced in a study of identical twins (dated by TCRdb to 2016 to 2017). Receptor libraries were prepared by 5' RACE. Sequencing used an Illumina HiSeq 2000. In TCRdb, the public reads were trimmed at Q25 with fastp and aligned with MiXCR, with productive beta chains retained. All rows with the same CDR3 protein become a single entry with the most common DNA and genes. This sample is represented by about 720,000 distinct CDR3 sequences; about 9.4% of them were singletons. The top ten clones comprise 0.75% to 1% of the sample. These data were likewise used in another study, on yellow fever vaccine responses in identical twins.

Sequenced material: PBMCs. These receptors were taken from a woman under 30 in good health.

This clonotype was counted between two and nine times. J is TRBJ1-2 and V is TRBV5-1; perhaps TRBD1 as D (6 bases). Germline V CDR1 and CDR2: SGHRS, YFSETQ. V was trimmed by 0 bases and J by 0 bases, leaving 15 bases between them. This CDR3 has 17 residues. The CDR3 sequence: CASSLDGRGNPNYGYTF. The CDR3 coding sequence is TGCGCCAGCAGCTTGGATGGCAGGGGAAACCCTAACTATGGCTACACCTTC.

This chain joins TRBV20-1 and TRBJ1-5; TRBD1 matches at 9 bases. The CDR3 loop spans 16 amino acids. Losses at the gene ends were 1 base for V and 3 bases for J; bases not matched to a gene: 7. From germline, CDR1 is DFQATT and CDR2 SNEGSKA (reference sequence). CDR3 loop: CSARARTGAVNQPQHF. In DNA form, the CDR3 reads TGCAGTGCTAGAGCCAGGACAGGGGCTGTCAATCAGCCCCAGCATTTT.

The chain joins TRBV7-9 to TRBJ1-5, with TRBD1 matching 9 bases. The length of the CDR3 is 14 residues. Germline CDR1 reads SEHNR; CDR2 reads FQNEAQ (reference sequence). Losses at the gene ends were 5 bases for V and 6 bases for J; bases not matched to a gene: 5. CDR3 amino acids: CASSRQGVVQPQHF. CDR3 nucleotide sequence: TGTGCCAGCAGCCGACAGGGGGTGGTTCAGCCCCAGCATTTT.

The J gene is TRBJ2-7, the V gene TRBV27, with D tentatively TRBD1 or TRBD2 (5 bases each). The CDR3 runs 16 residues. CDR1 and CDR2 (germline): MNHEY, SMNVEV (reference sequence). V was shortened by 0 bases and J by 2 bases, with 14 bases between the two germline ends. CDR3 residues: CASSLSGTNEAYEQYF. DNA of the CDR3: TGTGCCAGCAGTTTATCCGGGACGAATGAAGCCTACGAGCAGTACTTC.

This clonotype was detected only a few times. V usage is TRBV9 and J usage is TRBJ2-5; D might be TRBD1 (6 bases). With 2 bases removed from V and 4 bases from J, the gap between germline ends came to 15 bases. From germline, CDR1 is SGDLS and CDR2 YYNGEE. The CDR3 runs to 15 residues. DNA for the CDR3: TGTGCCAGCAGCGTGGGGGCATCTCTCCCAGAGACCCAGTACTTC. As protein: CASSVGASLPETQYF.

The chain carries TRBV4-3 and TRBJ2-1; 10 nucleotides agree with TRBD2. CDR1 and CDR2 (germline): LGHNA, YSLEER. This CDR3 has 17 amino acids. With V trimmed by 0 bases and J by 9 bases, 11 bases remained unmatched. CDR3: CASSQDSGLAGVGEQFF. CDR3 bases: TGCGCCAGCAGCCAAGATAGTGGGCTAGCGGGAGTCGGTGAGCAGTTCTTC.

V usage is TRBV18 and J usage is TRBJ2-1; tentative D call: TRBD2 (5 bases). V shed 1 base and J shed 4 bases, with 14 bases lying between them. The germline V gene has CDR1 KGHSH and CDR2 LQKENI. The CDR3 extends over 16 amino acids. The CDR3 nucleotides read TGTGCCAGCTCACCACTCGCCATGCGGGCATACAATGAGCAGTTCTTC. It codes for CASSPLAMRAYNEQFF.

This clonotype was counted only a few times. The V call is TRBV11-3, the J call TRBJ2-3, with D uncertain. The length of the CDR3 is 13 residues. CDR1 and CDR2 from the germline V gene are SGHNT and YENEEA. The V and J ends lost 2 bases and 6 bases respectively, with 9 bases between them. CDR3 nucleotides: TGTGCCAGCAGCTTACGGCGGTTCGATACGCAGTATTTT. Translated, it gives CASSLRRFDTQYF.

This clonotype was observed a handful of times. The chain employs TRBV25-1 and TRBJ1-1, with 10 positions matching TRBD1. CDR1 and CDR2 (germline): MGHDK, SYGVNS. V lost 4 bases and J lost 3; bases outside the gene matches: 5. CDR3 length: 15 amino acids. CDR3 DNA: TGTGCCAGCAGTGCTAGACAGGGGGCGGACACTGAAGCTTTCTTT. Encoded protein: CASSARQGADTEAFF.

This clonotype was seen a handful of times. This chain uses TRBV28 with TRBJ2-3; 12 bases line up with TRBD2. Germline V CDR1 and CDR2: MDHEN, SYDVKM. V shed 2 bases and J 3 bases; nucleotides not matched to a gene: 3. The length of the CDR3 is 16 residues. CDR3 in amino acids: CASSLIGTSGTDTQYF. The DNA of the CDR3 is TGTGCCAGCAGTTTAATTGGGACTAGCGGGACAGATACGCAGTATTTT.

In its sample, this clonotype was seen many times. This chain uses TRBV5-1 with TRBJ2-7; 8 bases are shared with TRBD1. CDR1 and CDR2 from the germline V gene are SGHRS and YFSETQ. Trimming took 1 base from V and 3 from J; bases not matched to a gene: 6. CDR3 length: 15 amino acids. CDR3 DNA sequence: TGCGCCAGCAGCTTGTACTCAGGGGGCATCTACGAGCAGTACTTC. It specifies CASSLYSGGIYEQYF.

Turning to this clonotype: A read error may account for a junction end that differs from germline. J is TRBJ2-5 and V is TRBV6-5; a possible D gene is TRBD2 (6 bases). Germline-derived CDR1 and CDR2 are MNHEY and SVGAGI. The CDR3 is made up of 14 amino acids. Here the CDR3 DNA reads TGTGCCAGCAGTTCCCTTCTAACTACCCGGGAGTGGTTCTTC. Its protein product is CASSSLLTTREWFF.

This clonotype showed up many times. The V gene is TRBV7-2, the J gene TRBJ2-5; D call uncertain. V lost 1 base and J lost 2, with 11 bases in between. The germline V gene has CDR1 SGHTA and CDR2 FQGNSA. The length of the CDR3 is 15 residues. The CDR3 loop is CASSLGLPSQETQYF. The CDR3 bases are TGTGCCAGCAGCTTAGGGCTCCCTTCTCAAGAGACCCAGTACTTC.

This clonotype was seen only a few times. The rearrangement joins TRBV28 to TRBJ2-3; TRBD2 matches at 9 bases. Germline V gene sequence: CDR1 MDHEN, CDR2 SYDVKM. Trimming at V came to 6 bases and at J to 5 bases, leaving 6 bases not matched to a gene. The CDR3 length is 14 residues. The CDR3 protein is CASSSMTSGDTQYF. The DNA for the CDR3 is TGTGCCAGCAGCTCCATGACTAGCGGAGATACGCAGTATTTT.

This clonotype has just a few counts. The chain employs TRBV27 and TRBJ2-1; D is undetermined. V lost 1 base to trimming and J lost 7 bases, with 11 bases between them. Germline V gene lookup returns CDR1 MNHEY and CDR2 SMNVEV (reference sequence). This CDR3 region has 14 residues. The CDR3: CASSLFSGSNEQFF. CDR3 in DNA: TGTGCCAGCAGTTTATTTTCGGGTTCAAATGAGCAGTTCTTC.

This clonotype was counted ten times or more. The V gene is TRBV4-3, the J gene TRBJ2-7; the D call may be TRBD1 or TRBD2 (5 bases each). The CDR3 sequence is 13 residues long. V was clipped by 0 bases and J by 6 bases, with 9 bases between them. The germline V gene has CDR1 LGHNA and CDR2 YSLEER. The CDR3 DNA follows: TGCGCCAGCAGCCAAGAAAAGAGGGGCGAGCAGTACTTC. Translating gives CASSQEKRGEQYF.

This clonotype has only a few counts. The chain is built from TRBV28 and TRBJ2-2, with TRBD2 as a possible D gene (5 bases). This CDR3 contains 16 residues. CDR1 is MDHEN, CDR2 SYDVKM, per germline. Deletions cut 5 bases from V and 4 bases from J, with 17 bases between. CDR3: CASSPNVGAGTGELFF. The CDR3 region has the DNA TGTGCCAGCAGTCCCAACGTGGGCGCGGGCACCGGGGAGCTGTTTTTT.

In this sample, this clonotype turned up many times. The chain is built from TRBV28 and TRBJ2-2; D unclear. The CDR3 has 16 residues. V dropped 7 bases and J dropped 4 bases, with 19 bases sitting between them. CDR1 MDHEN and CDR2 SYDVKM come from the germline V gene. CDR3 loop: CASNLKERLSTGELFF. As DNA, the CDR3 is TGTGCCAGCAATCTTAAAGAACGACTGAGCACCGGGGAGCTGTTTTTT.

This clonotype was recorded many times. The chain has TRBV6-5 and TRBJ2-1; D uncertain. The V gene's germline CDR1 is MNHEY and CDR2 SVGAGI. The CDR3 sequence is 16 residues long. V was trimmed by 2 bases and J by 1 base, leaving 12 bases between them. CDR3 residues: CASSYEGLPSYNEQFF. In DNA, the CDR3 is TGTGCCAGCAGTTACGAAGGGCTGCCTTCCTACAATGAGCAGTTCTTC.

The chain has TRBV20-1 and TRBJ2-1; D could derive from TRBD1 or TRBD2 (5 bases each). The CDR3 length is 11 residues. V was cut by 7 bases and J by 6 bases, with 10 bases left in between. Germline V CDR1 and CDR2: DFQATT, SNEGSKA (reference sequence). The CDR3 protein is CSEVGPNEQFF. The CDR3 DNA follows: TGCAGTGAGGTGGGACCCAATGAGCAGTTCTTC.

The V and J genes are TRBV12-5 and TRBJ2-1; D tentatively reads TRBD1 or TRBD2 (5 bases each). Trimming cost V 6 bases and J 10 bases, with 25 bases left between them. Germline lookup yields CDR1 LGHNT and CDR2 FRNRAP. The length of the CDR3 is 16 residues. The CDR3 loop reads CASGQPGPPTLKEQFF. The CDR3 coding sequence is TGTGCTAGTGGCCAACCGGGACCTCCCACCCTCAAGGAGCAGTTCTTC.

The rearrangement uses TRBV21-1 and TRBJ2-2; TRBD2, the D gene given by the table, was not confirmed from the DNA. TRBV21-1 is flagged as a pseudogene. This CDR3 spans 17 amino acids. The CDR3 DNA reads as TGTGCCAGCAGCAAAGCCCCACTAGCGGGATTAACCGGGGAGCTGTTTTTT. It yields the protein CASSKAPLAGLTGELFF.